The 27 T cell receptor beta chains in this list originate from one sample, sequenced in a study of blood T cell repertoires in COVID-19. The repertoire was sequenced with immunoSEQ multiplex PCR; TCRdb's copy has only in-frame clones and lacks some. The repertoire holds fewer than 300,000 clones, with approximately 86% as singletons. Sequences were obtained from peripheral blood. Source of these receptors: a man aged 40-55 years who had recovered from COVID-19.

The chain employs TRBV24-1 and TRBJ2-2; TRBD1 matches at 7 bases. J gave up 2 bases and V 4 bases, and 3 bases lay outside the gene matches. CDR1 is KGHDR and CDR2 is SFDVKD in the germline V gene. This CDR3 spans 15 amino acids. The CDR3 reads CATSDRDRNTGELFF. Here the CDR3 DNA reads TGTGCCACCAGTGACCGGGACAGAAACACCGGGGAGCTGTTTTTT.

The rearrangement uses TRBV11-2 and TRBJ2-7; D may be TRBD2 (6 bases). CDR1 SGHAT and CDR2 FQNNGV come from the germline V gene. The CDR3 totals 14 residues. The V and J ends lost 1 base and 7 bases respectively, with 14 bases between them. CDR3 in DNA: TGTGCCAGCAGCTTAGGACTAGTGCTCGCGGAGCAGTACTTC. Its protein is CASSLGLVLAEQYF.

The chain uses TRBV29-1 and TRBJ2-2, with TRBD1 as a possible D gene (6 bases). CDR3 length: 12 amino acids. The V end was cut by 4 bases, the J end by 7 bases, with 10 bases between. Germline V gives CDR1 SQVTM, CDR2 ANQGSEA. CDR3 sequence (DNA): TGCAGCGTTGTTAAGGGGGTCGGGGAGCTGTTTTTT. It specifies CSVVKGVGELFF.

The chain employs TRBV4-2 and TRBJ1-4; 9 bases align to TRBD1. This CDR3 has 20 amino acids. Germline assignment: CDR1 LGHNA and CDR2 YNFKEQ. V lost 2 bases and J lost 3; bases outside the gene matches: 16. The CDR3 nucleotides read TGTGCCAGCAGCCAATTCTGGGGACAGGGTTTTGGAGGGTCTAATGAAAAACTGTTTTTT. This translates into CASSQFWGQGFGGSNEKLFF.

The chain has TRBV6-4 and TRBJ1-4; 8 nucleotides match TRBD1. The germline CDR1 and CDR2 sequences are MRHNA and SNTAGT. The CDR3 is made up of 14 amino acids. J gave up 6 bases and V 9 bases, and 9 bases lay outside the gene matches. CDR3 region: CASLYQGADEKLFF. The CDR3 nucleotides are TGTGCCAGTCTTTATCAGGGGGCCGATGAAAAACTGTTTTTT.

As concerns this clone: One end of the junction does not line up with germline, which may come from a read error. This chain joins TRBV29-1 and TRBJ2-7, with 8 bases matching TRBD1. Germline lookup yields CDR1 SQVTM and CDR2 ANQGSEA. CDR3 length: 13 residues. CDR3 DNA: TGCAGCGTGGGACAGGTCCTCTCCCACGAGCAGTACTTC. Translated: CSVGQVLSHEQYF.

About this clone: The sample has other DNA sequences that encode this CDR3 too. The chain employs TRBV30 and TRBJ1-2; 9 bases align to TRBD1. The CDR3 has 14 amino acids. V lost 2 bases to trimming and J lost 5 bases; unmatched junction nucleotides: 6. Germline V gene data show CDR1 as GTSNPN and CDR2 as SVGIG (reference sequence). The CDR3, as DNA: TGTGCCTGGAGTCTCGGGACAGGGAATTATGGCTACACCTTC. Its translation: CAWSLGTGNYGYTF.

The rearrangement links TRBV6-5 to TRBJ2-5; D is ambiguous. Germline CDR1 and CDR2: MNHEY and SVGAGI. The CDR3 loop spans 12 amino acids. Trimming removed 6 bases from V and 2 bases from J, with 7 bases in between. CDR3 residues: CASSADQETQYF. The CDR3 bases are TGTGCCAGCAGCGCGGATCAAGAGACCCAGTACTTC.

The genes are TRBV7-2 and TRBJ2-3; tentative D call: TRBD1 (6 bases). Germline CDR1 reads SGHTA; CDR2 reads FQGNSA. With 2 bases removed from V and 0 bases from J, the gap between germline ends came to 21 bases. This CDR3 spans 19 amino acids. CDR3 bases: TGTGCCAGCAGCTTAAGAGGGCCCTTGGGGGCAACTAGCACAGATACGCAGTATTTT. The encoded protein is CASSLRGPLGATSTDTQYF.

The CDR3 is CASSGGQLGYGYTF. DNA of the CDR3: TGTGCCAGCAGCGGGGGACAGCTCGGCTATGGCTACACCTTC. The chain couples TRBV5-5 to TRBJ1-2; 7 bases line up with TRBD1. V lost 4 bases to trimming and J lost 4 bases; unmatched junction nucleotides: 7. Per germline, CDR1 SGHKS and CDR2 YYEKEE (reference sequence). There are 14 residues in the CDR3.

As concerns this clone: At one boundary the junction diverges from the germline segment, which might be a read error. The chain uses TRBV9 and TRBJ2-5; 7 bases agree with TRBD2. CDR1 and CDR2 from the germline V gene are SGDLS and YYNGEE. CDR3 length: 16 amino acids. CDR3 nucleotide sequence: TGTGCCAGCAGCGTAGTGGGCGGGGGTCGCCAAGAGACCCGGTACTTC. It codes for CASSVVGGGRQETRYF.

This clone has only one observation. The V call is TRBV27, the J call TRBJ2-4, with D tentatively TRBD2 (6 bases). Germline V gene data show CDR1 as MNHEY and CDR2 as SMNVEV (reference sequence). The CDR3 covers 18 residues. Between the trimmed V and J ends, which lost 5 bases and 3 bases, there was a span of 23 bases. This CDR3 reads CASSLGYQEGLGKNIQYF. CDR3 DNA sequence: TGTGCCAGCAGTCTAGGATATCAGGAGGGATTGGGCAAAAACATTCAGTACTTC.

The rearrangement links TRBV15 to TRBJ1-4, with TRBD1 as a possible D gene (5 bases). The length of the CDR3 is 16 residues. Trimming pared 5 bases from V and 2 bases from J, leaving 15 bases between. Germline loops: CDR1 LNHNV, CDR2 YYDKDF (reference sequence). The CDR3 coding sequence is TGTGCCACCAGCCCCCGATGGCGGGGGACTAATGAAAAACTGTTTTTT. This encodes CATSPRWRGTNEKLFF.

This clone was recorded only once. The V call is TRBV6-1, the J call TRBJ2-3; 10 positions agree with TRBD1. Germline V CDR1 and CDR2: MNHNS, SASEGT. Trimming at V came to 4 bases and at J to 6 bases, leaving 16 bases not matched to a gene. The CDR3 runs to 18 residues. The CDR3 nucleotides read TGTGCCAGCAGTGTACTGCCTAGACAGGGGGCAGTTGGGGATACGCAGTATTTT. Translated: CASSVLPRQGAVGDTQYF.

The chain carries TRBV10-3 and TRBJ1-5; 7 positions match TRBD1. The J segment lost 5 bases and the V segment lost 3 bases, leaving 7 bases of the junction unmatched. The CDR3 is 15 residues long. Germline V gene sequence: CDR1 ENHRY, CDR2 SYGVKD. This CDR3 reads CAISDPNRGDQPQHF. CDR3 nucleotide sequence: TGTGCCATCAGTGACCCTAACAGGGGAGATCAGCCCCAGCATTTT.

The chain recombines TRBV30 with TRBJ1-6; D is possibly TRBD1 (5 bases). The V end was cut by 2 bases, the J end by 7 bases, with 12 bases between. The CDR3 spans 14 residues. Germline CDR1 and CDR2: GTSNPN and SVGIG (reference sequence). CDR3 in amino acids: CAWSRGTSNSPLHF. The CDR3 bases are TGTGCCTGGAGTCGGGGGACGAGCAATTCACCCCTCCACTTT. The whole variable domain, remainder taken from reference TRBV30 and TRBJ1-6, is SQTIHQWPATLVQPVGSPLSLECTVEGTSNPNLYWYRQAAGRGLQLLFYSVGIGQISSEVPQNLSASRPQDRQFILSSKKLLLSDSGFYLCAWSRGTSNSPLHFGNGTRLTVT.

This clone was seen only once. As DNA, the CDR3 is TGTGCCAGCAGCCAAGATCCAAAGAGGGCGCCGAGCTCCTACGAGCAGTACTTC. As protein: CASSQDPKRAPSSYEQYF. The rearrangement joins TRBV3-1 (or the pseudogene TRBV3-2) to TRBJ2-7, with D tentatively TRBD2 (5 bases). The CDR3 length is 18 residues. Trimming stripped 0 bases from V and 0 bases from J, with 18 bases between. The germline CDR1 and CDR2 sequences are LGHDT and YNNKEL (reference sequence).

As for this clone: Other DNA sequences in the sample encode the same CDR3. The CDR3 coding sequence is TGTGCCAGCAGCGTCTTGGACAGGGTGAACACTGAAGCTTTCTTT. This codes for CASSVLDRVNTEAFF. This chain connects TRBV9 to TRBJ1-1, with 8 bases that match TRBD1. The CDR3 sequence is 15 residues long. The germline CDR1 and CDR2 sequences are SGDLS and YYNGEE. V dropped 2 bases and J dropped 0; count of bases not matched to a gene: 3.

The chain uses TRBV6-5 and TRBJ1-4, with D perhaps TRBD1 (6 bases). The CDR3 is made up of 15 amino acids. Germline values: CDR1 MNHEY, CDR2 SVGAGI. The germline V and J ends were trimmed by 6 bases and 4 bases, with 15 bases remaining between them. In nucleotides, the CDR3 is TGTGCCAGCAGAGCAAGGGGGGAGGGTAATGAAAAACTGTTTTTT. It specifies CASRARGEGNEKLFF.

This clone was seen a single time. The rearrangement uses TRBV11-3 and TRBJ2-3; D remains unclear. Germline V gene sequence: CDR1 SGHNT, CDR2 YENEEA. The CDR3 length is 11 residues. Between the trimmed V and J ends, which lost 5 bases and 6 bases, there was a span of 6 bases. The CDR3 nucleotides read TGTGCCAGCAGCGCGAGCGATACGCAGTATTTT. It is translated as CASSASDTQYF.

The chain uses TRBV10-1 and TRBJ2-5; 11 positions agree with TRBD1. The ends lost 6 bases at V and 1 base at J; junction bases unmatched: 4. This CDR3 comprises 15 residues. Germline V gene data show CDR1 as WNHNN and CDR2 as SYGVQD (reference sequence). The CDR3 bases are TGCGCCAGCAGCCGGGACAGGGGGGTCCAAGAGACCCAGTACTTC. Protein: CASSRDRGVQETQYF.

This sequence joins TRBV7-7 and TRBJ1-3; D is unresolved. The CDR3 has 15 amino acids. CDR1 is SSHAT and CDR2 is FNYEAQ in the germline V gene (reference sequence). The V end lost 2 bases, the J end lost 4 bases, and 12 bases lay between the germline ends. The CDR3 coding sequence is TGTGCCAGCAGCTTATCGGCAGGTCCCGGAAACACCATATATTTT. Protein sequence: CASSLSAGPGNTIYF.

This sequence joins TRBV3-1 (or the pseudogene TRBV3-2) and TRBJ2-1; 8 bases match TRBD2. The CDR3 totals 17 residues. From germline, CDR1 is LGHDT and CDR2 YNNKEL (reference sequence). V dropped 0 bases and J dropped 7; count of bases not matched to a gene: 11. The CDR3 region is CASSQDVGTRARNEQFF. The CDR3, as DNA: TGTGCCAGCAGCCAAGATGTCGGGACTAGAGCGAGGAATGAGCAGTTCTTC.

This clone was seen a few times. The genes are TRBV5-6 and TRBJ2-7; D gene unclear. V was clipped by 2 bases and J by 2 bases, with 14 bases between them. The CDR3 is 15 amino acids. Germline CDR1 SGHDT, CDR2 YYEEEE. In DNA form, the CDR3 reads TGTGCCAGCAGCTTCGGTGCGGCCTCCCCCTACGAGCAGTACTTC. Its protein is CASSFGAASPYEQYF.

This clone was recorded a few times. The chain links TRBV19 to TRBJ2-2; 9 positions match TRBD1. The junction had 7 bases not matched to a gene; V was cut back by 8 bases and J by 6 bases. This CDR3 has 14 residues. Germline V gene lookup returns CDR1 LNHDA and CDR2 SQIVND (reference sequence). CDR3 residues: CASRGQGRSGELFF. In DNA form, the CDR3 reads TGTGCCAGTCGGGGACAGGGCCGGTCCGGGGAGCTGTTTTTT.

The V call is TRBV5-1, the J call TRBJ2-7; 9 nucleotides line up with TRBD2. Germline-derived CDR1 and CDR2 are SGHRS and YFSETQ. The junction had 5 bases not matched to a gene; V was cut back by 4 bases and J by 3 bases. The CDR3 loop spans 14 amino acids. CDR3 sequence (DNA): TGCGCCAGCAGCCGCGCGACTAGCGGCTACGAGCAGTACTTC. Its protein product is CASSRATSGYEQYF.

The chain couples TRBV7-9 to TRBJ1-2, with a possible D match to TRBD1 (6 bases). From germline, CDR1 is SEHNR and CDR2 FQNEAQ (reference sequence). CDR3 length: 15 residues. Trimming took off 2 bases at V and 4 bases at J, with 14 bases between the two ends. CDR3 DNA sequence: TGTGCCAGCAGCTTACCAGGGGAACCAAGCTATGGCTACACCTTC. Translation gives CASSLPGEPSYGYTF.